This T cell receptor beta chain was observed in a study of blood T cell repertoires in COVID-19. Germline trimming cut 4 bases from V and 3 bases from J; bases unmatched to any gene: 9. Germline lookup yields CDR1 MNHEY and CDR2 SVGAGI. The CDR3 is 15 amino acids. Assay used: immunoSEQ multiplex PCR; TCRdb lists only in-frame clones, some missing. The sample comprises 90,000 to 120,000 clones, approximately 93% of which are singletons, and 0.85% to 1% rests with the top ten. Sequencing was performed on peripheral blood. The rearrangement joins TRBV6-5 to TRBJ2-7; 7 bases map to TRBD2. This receptor was taken from a man aged 60-69 years with acute or convalescent COVID-19. CDR3 in DNA: TGTGCCAGCAGTTCTACTGCGACTAGCAACTACGAGCAGTACTTC. Its translation: CASSSTATSNYEQYF.